What follows are 24 T cell receptor beta chains derived from one specimen sequenced in a study of blood T cell repertoires in COVID-19. Some clones are missing from TCRdb's copy, which holds only in-frame ones; the method was immunoSEQ multiplex PCR. The profile shows some 87,000 clones, about 87% of them singletons. Material: peripheral blood. These receptors were obtained from a human donor with COVID-19, enrolled during active disease. The donor label of this sample is uncertain.

Remarks on this clone: A junction end diverges from the germline sequence, so it may reflect a read error. This sequence joins TRBV4-1 and TRBJ1-1; no firm D call. Germline V CDR1 and CDR2: MGHRA, YSYEKL. CDR3 size: 15 residues. The CDR3 DNA follows: TGCGCCAGCAGCCAAGAACCGGGTGTGAAAACTGAAGCTTTCTTT. It yields the protein CASSQEPGVKTEAFF.

CDR3: CASSPGGTANTEAFF. The CDR3 nucleotides are TGCGCCAGCAGCCCAGGGGGAACGGCGAACACTGAAGCTTTCTTT. V gene TRBV5-1 combines with J gene TRBJ1-1, with 7 bases identical to TRBD1. V lost 4 bases, J lost 1 base, and 7 bases stayed unmatched. The length of the CDR3 is 15 residues. CDR1 is SGHRS and CDR2 is YFSETQ in the germline V gene.

The chain employs TRBV24-1 and TRBJ2-7; possibly TRBD1 for D (6 bases). The CDR3 sequence is 17 residues long. CDR1 and CDR2 from the germline V gene are KGHDR and SFDVKD. Deletions cut 0 bases from V and 0 bases from J, with 14 bases between. CDR3 nucleotides: TGTGCCACCAGTGATTTGCCTCTTGACAGGTCCTCCTACGAGCAGTACTTC. It specifies CATSDLPLDRSSYEQYF.

This chain joins TRBV5-5 and TRBJ2-7; TRBD1 might be the D (6 bases). V was cut by 1 base and J by 0 bases, with 8 bases left in between. Germline lookup yields CDR1 SGHKS and CDR2 YYEKEE (reference sequence). The CDR3 runs 14 residues. This chain's CDR3 is CASSLRGTSYEQYF. The CDR3 nucleotides are TGTGCCAGCAGCTTGAGGGGGACCTCCTACGAGCAGTACTTC.

This chain links TRBV19 with TRBJ1-1; TRBD1 agrees at 9 bases. This CDR3 comprises 14 residues. CDR1 and CDR2 (germline): LNHDA, SQIVND (reference sequence). With V trimmed by 6 bases and J by 4 bases, 6 bases remained unmatched. CDR3 sequence: CASRITGGGTEAFF. CDR3 nucleotide sequence: TGTGCCAGTAGAATAACAGGGGGCGGCACTGAAGCTTTCTTT.

The chain carries TRBV19 and TRBJ1-2, with TRBD1 as a possible D gene (6 bases). V lost 0 bases, J lost 7 bases, and 12 bases lay in between. The length of the CDR3 is 14 residues. Germline values: CDR1 LNHDA, CDR2 SQIVND (reference sequence). The CDR3 loop reads CASSIDAGEGGYTF. For the CDR3, the DNA is TGTGCCAGTAGTATAGACGCAGGGGAGGGTGGCTACACCTTC. Filled out from reference TRBV19 and TRBJ1-2, the complete variable domain reads DGGITQSPKYLFRKEGQNVTLSCEQNLNHDAMYWYRQDPGQGLRLIYYSQIVNDFQKGDIAEGYSVSREKKESFPLTVTSAQKNPTAFYLCASSIDAGEGGYTFGSGTRLTVV.

V usage is TRBV6-6 and J usage is TRBJ2-7; a weak D match, TRBD2 (6 bases). This CDR3 spans 14 amino acids. V lost 5 bases, J lost 3 bases, and 14 bases lay in between. Germline V gene data show CDR1 as MNHNY and CDR2 as SVGAGI (reference sequence). DNA of the CDR3: TGTGCCAGCAGTCTCGGGACTTCCATCTACGAGCAGTACTTC. As protein: CASSLGTSIYEQYF.

The genes are TRBV9 and TRBJ1-2; possible D gene TRBD1, 5 bases. The CDR3 has 15 amino acids. V lost 3 bases and J lost 3, with 15 bases in between. Germline lookup yields CDR1 SGDLS and CDR2 YYNGEE. CDR3 protein: CASSDPQAGYYGYTF. DNA for the CDR3: TGTGCCAGCAGCGACCCCCAAGCAGGGTACTATGGCTACACCTTC.

V and J are TRBV2 and TRBJ1-5; D is possibly TRBD1 (6 bases). V lost 4 bases to trimming and J lost 4 bases, with 11 bases between them. CDR3 length: 14 amino acids. Looked up from germline, CDR1 is SNHLY and CDR2 is FYNNEI. CDR3 in DNA: TGTGCCAGCAGTGTACAGGGCTTGAATCAGCCCCAGCATTTT. Translating gives CASSVQGLNQPQHF.

V and J are TRBV3-1 (or the pseudogene TRBV3-2) and TRBJ2-7; 9 positions match TRBD2. The J segment lost 5 bases and the V segment lost 8 bases, leaving 7 bases of the junction unmatched. The CDR3 length is 13 residues. Germline loops: CDR1 LGHDT, CDR2 YNNKEL (reference sequence). CDR3 region: CASSREREDEQYF. CDR3 in DNA: TGTGCCAGCTCCCGCGAGCGGGAGGACGAGCAGTACTTC.

V gene TRBV25-1 combines with J gene TRBJ2-7; D may be TRBD1 (6 bases). The CDR3 extends over 14 amino acids. The germline V and J ends were trimmed by 2 bases and 2 bases, with 10 bases remaining between them. CDR1 and CDR2 from the germline V gene are MGHDK and SYGVNS. The CDR3 loop reads CASSEPGEAYEQYF. CDR3 nucleotides: TGTGCCAGCAGTGAACCAGGGGAAGCCTACGAGCAGTACTTC.

This chain joins TRBV18 and TRBJ1-5; D perhaps matches TRBD1 (5 bases). Germline V gene sequence: CDR1 KGHSH, CDR2 LQKENI. The CDR3 is 13 residues long. The V gene lost 2 bases and the J gene lost 7 bases, with 9 bases spanning the gap. The CDR3 coding sequence is TGTGCCAGCTCACCAGGGAGGGGCCAGCCCCAGCATTTT. Amino acid sequence: CASSPGRGQPQHF.

This clone was observed a single time. This rearrangement joins TRBV9 to TRBJ1-1, with TRBD1 matching over 11 bases. The V gene end was trimmed by 0 bases and the J gene end by 0 bases; junction bases not matched to a gene: 4. CDR1 is SGDLS, CDR2 YYNGEE, per germline. There are 17 residues in the CDR3. The CDR3 sequence is CASSVGDRGILNTEAFF. The DNA of the CDR3 is TGTGCCAGCAGCGTAGGGGACAGGGGGATTTTGAACACTGAAGCTTTCTTT. The full variable domain, completed using reference TRBV9 and TRBJ1-1, is DSGVTQTPKHLITATGQRVTLRCSPRSGDLSVYWYQQSLDQGLQFLIQYYNGEERAKGNILERFSAQQFPDLHSELNLSSLELGDSALYFCASSVGDRGILNTEAFFGQGTRLTVV.

This chain connects TRBV7-2 to TRBJ2-7; TRBD1 aligns across 7 bases. V shed 5 bases, J shed 4 bases, and the junction held 8 bases outside the gene matches. CDR3 size: 14 residues. Germline assignment: CDR1 SGHTA and CDR2 FQGNSA. CDR3 sequence: CASSPPGQMYEQYF. The CDR3 nucleotides are TGTGCCAGCAGCCCGCCGGGACAGATGTACGAGCAGTACTTC.

The gene calls are TRBV6-6 and TRBJ2-7; 8 nucleotides line up with TRBD1. The V segment lost 8 bases and the J segment 2 bases; nucleotides outside the gene matches: 5. CDR1 is MNHNY and CDR2 is SVGAGI in the germline V gene (reference sequence). This CDR3 contains 13 residues. Written as DNA, the CDR3 is TGTGCCAGCTCCGGGACAGGAACCTACGAGCAGTACTTC. Its protein product is CASSGTGTYEQYF.

J is TRBJ1-3 and V is TRBV4-1; 8 nucleotides line up with TRBD1. The CDR3 extends over 15 amino acids. Germline V gene lookup returns CDR1 MGHRA and CDR2 YSYEKL. V gave up 2 bases and J gave up 3 bases; unmatched junction bases: 3. This CDR3 is CASSQFGQGGNTIYF. In DNA form, the CDR3 reads TGCGCCAGCAGCCAATTCGGACAGGGTGGAAACACCATATATTTT.

The rearrangement joins TRBV6-6 to TRBJ1-5, with no clear D. Germline loops: CDR1 MNHNY, CDR2 SVGAGI (reference sequence). The V gene lost 0 bases and the J gene lost 4 bases, with 10 bases spanning the gap. The CDR3 contains 15 residues. Here the CDR3 reads CASSYSAGLNQPQHF. The CDR3, as DNA: TGTGCCAGCAGTTACTCCGCGGGATTAAATCAGCCCCAGCATTTT.

J is TRBJ1-3 and V is TRBV11-2; 8 positions agree with TRBD1. This CDR3 has 17 amino acids. Germline loops: CDR1 SGHAT, CDR2 FQNNGV. Trimming cost V 4 bases and J 0 bases; bases outside gene matches: 8. The CDR3 protein is CASSSAGGDRSGNTIYF. CDR3 DNA sequence: TGTGCCAGCAGCTCCGCAGGGGGCGATCGCTCTGGAAACACCATATATTTT.

The chain joins TRBV6-5 to TRBJ2-7; D uncertain. Trimming stripped 0 bases from V and 3 bases from J, with 12 bases between. The CDR3 spans 15 residues. The germline CDR1 and CDR2 sequences are MNHEY and SVGAGI. The CDR3 protein is CASSYSGTTNYEQYF. The CDR3, as DNA: TGTGCCAGCAGTTACTCGGGCACGACGAACTACGAGCAGTACTTC.

This sequence joins TRBV5-4 and TRBJ1-1; D is perhaps TRBD1 (6 bases). Trimming removed 3 bases at V and 1 base at J, with 10 bases between. Germline loops: CDR1 SGHNT, CDR2 YYREEE (reference sequence). The CDR3 is made up of 14 amino acids. The CDR3 here is CASSWGQGNTEAFF. In DNA form, the CDR3 reads TGTGCCAGCAGCTGGGGGCAGGGGAACACTGAAGCTTTCTTT. Complete variable domain (other parts from reference TRBV5-4 and TRBJ1-1): ETGVTQSPTHLIKTRGQQVTLRCSSQSGHNTVSWYQQALGQGPQFIFQYYREEENGRGNFPPRFSGLQFPNYSSELNVNALELDDSALYLCASSWGQGNTEAFFGQGTRLTVV.

The genes are TRBV13 and TRBJ1-2; D is undetermined. Trimming removed 1 base at V and 6 bases at J, with 15 bases between. The CDR3 sequence is 15 residues long. The germline gives CDR1 PRHDT, CDR2 FYEKMQ (reference sequence). CDR3: CASSLDFWESHGYTF. CDR3 sequence (DNA): TGTGCCAGCAGCTTAGATTTTTGGGAGTCCCATGGCTACACCTTC.

The chain couples TRBV19 to TRBJ1-1, with TRBD1 matching 7 bases. Germline V gene lookup returns CDR1 LNHDA and CDR2 SQIVND (reference sequence). The CDR3 has 13 amino acids. The V gene end was trimmed by 4 bases and the J gene end by 10 bases; junction bases not matched to a gene: 9. CDR3 loop: CASSREGQDGAFF. For the CDR3, the DNA is TGTGCCAGTAGTAGGGAAGGACAGGATGGAGCTTTCTTT.

This clone was observed once. This chain connects TRBV7-9 to TRBJ1-1; D not certain. With 4 bases removed from V and 0 bases from J, the gap between germline ends came to 12 bases. The germline V gene encodes CDR1 SEHNR and CDR2 FQNEAQ (reference sequence). This CDR3 is 15 amino acids long. DNA for the CDR3: TGTGCCAGCAGCTATGGTGTCAGGTTGAACACTGAAGCTTTCTTT. This encodes CASSYGVRLNTEAFF. The complete variable domain, with remaining parts taken from reference TRBV7-9 and TRBJ1-1, reads DTGVSQNPRHKITKRGQNVTFRCDPISEHNRLYWYRQTLGQGPEFLTYFQNEAQLEKSRLLSDRFSAERPKGSFSTLEIQRTEQGDSAMYLCASSYGVRLNTEAFFGQGTRLTVV.

This clone has a single count. The genes are TRBV6-5 and TRBJ2-3, with 8 bases lining up with TRBD1. V was clipped by 7 bases and J by 4 bases; unmatched bases: 7. Germline V gene sequence: CDR1 MNHEY, CDR2 SVGAGI. CDR3 size: 14 residues. CDR3 region: CASKLDREADTQYF. CDR3 nucleotide sequence: TGTGCCAGCAAACTGGACAGGGAGGCAGATACGCAGTATTTT.